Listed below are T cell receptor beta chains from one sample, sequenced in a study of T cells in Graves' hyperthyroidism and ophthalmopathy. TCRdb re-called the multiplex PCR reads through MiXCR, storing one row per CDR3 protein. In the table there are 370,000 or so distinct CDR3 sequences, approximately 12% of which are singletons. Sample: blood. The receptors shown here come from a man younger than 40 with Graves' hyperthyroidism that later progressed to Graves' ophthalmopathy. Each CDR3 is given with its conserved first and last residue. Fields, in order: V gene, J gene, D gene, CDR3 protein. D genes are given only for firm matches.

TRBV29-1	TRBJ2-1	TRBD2	CSVEIQRGFNEQFF
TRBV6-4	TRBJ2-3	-	CASSDGGMQGDTQYF
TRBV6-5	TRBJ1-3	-	CASRQGHPRITIYF
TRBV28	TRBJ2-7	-	CASSTDGGDYEQYF
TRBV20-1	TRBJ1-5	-	CSARVKQGPLSNQPQHF
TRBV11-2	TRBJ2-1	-	CASSLHQNEQFF
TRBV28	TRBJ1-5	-	CASSLLRDTNQPQHF
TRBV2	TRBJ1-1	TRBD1	CATQTGADTEAFF
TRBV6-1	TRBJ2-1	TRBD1	CATGTGLYNEQFF
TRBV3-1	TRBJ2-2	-	CASSHPRAELFF
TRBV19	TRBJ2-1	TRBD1	CASTDRGLRNEQFF
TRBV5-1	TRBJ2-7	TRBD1	CASSPTGQSYEQYF
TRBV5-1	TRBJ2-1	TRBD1	CASSLALEPGQVQFF
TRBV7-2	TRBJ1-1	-	CASSPPGIRNTEAFF
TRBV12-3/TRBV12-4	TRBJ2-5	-	CASSLALARETQYF
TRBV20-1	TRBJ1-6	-	CSARDPSSPLHF
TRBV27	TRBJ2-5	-	CASSPGVVGETQYF
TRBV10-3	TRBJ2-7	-	CAISDWGDLTSYEQYF
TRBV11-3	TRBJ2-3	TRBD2	CASSFSGAGGTDTQYF
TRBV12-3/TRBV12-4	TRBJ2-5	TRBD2	CASSSPFDGGAFKTQYF
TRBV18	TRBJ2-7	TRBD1	CASSSWMWTGQYPYEQYF
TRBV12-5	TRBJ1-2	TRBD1	CASGFPEARAGGLWSGYTF